Presented here are 22 T cell receptor beta chains from one specimen sequenced in a study of shared clonotypes between healthy human individuals. Selected positively for CCR7 and CD45RO-negative, naive CD8 cells excluded terminally differentiated effector memory CD45RA+ cells. Measured with immunoSEQ multiplex PCR; TCRdb has only the in-frame clones, and not every one. The top ten hold approximately 1.7% of the sample, which has about 2.2 million clones, 93% seen once. Sequences were obtained from naive CD8+ T cells from PBMCs. The receptors come from a man between 18 and 35 years old in good health. Some clones in this sample may be carry-over from other donors' samples.

The J gene is TRBJ2-7, the V gene TRBV9, with D unresolved. V lost 4 bases and J lost 6, with 11 bases in between. CDR1 and CDR2 (germline): SGDLS, YYNGEE. The CDR3 runs 12 residues. CDR3 nucleotides: TGTGCCAGCAGCTCACGCAACGGCGAGCAGTACTTC. Translation gives CASSSRNGEQYF.

This clone was seen only once. The chain couples TRBV9 to TRBJ2-5; D ambiguous. There are 15 residues in the CDR3. V lost 0 bases and J lost 5, with 14 bases in between. Germline V CDR1 and CDR2: SGDLS, YYNGEE. The CDR3 DNA reads as TGTGCCAGCAGCGTAGGTGCAGGTCAACGGGAGACCCAGTACTTC. The encoded protein is CASSVGAGQRETQYF.

On this clone: The sample contains more than one DNA sequence encoding this CDR3. The V call is TRBV5-1, the J call TRBJ1-1, with no clear D. This CDR3 is built from 13 residues. V lost 0 bases to trimming and J lost 0 bases, with 3 bases between them. Germline V gene data show CDR1 as SGHRS and CDR2 as YFSETQ. The CDR3 region is CASSLGLNTEAFF. The CDR3 nucleotides read TGCGCCAGCAGCTTGGGCCTGAACACTGAAGCTTTCTTT.

V usage is TRBV13 and J usage is TRBJ1-1; possible D gene TRBD1, 5 bases. Germline CDR1 reads PRHDT; CDR2 reads FYEKMQ (reference sequence). The CDR3 length is 15 residues. Trimming left V 0 bases short and J 4 bases short, with 12 bases between. CDR3: CASSLGVLGPTEAFF. In DNA, the CDR3 is TGTGCCAGCAGCTTAGGGGTCCTGGGGCCCACTGAAGCTTTCTTT.

V and J are TRBV5-5 and TRBJ2-7; 8 positions agree with TRBD2. CDR1 and CDR2 (germline): SGHKS, YYEKEE (reference sequence). The length of the CDR3 is 15 residues. V trimming: 1 base; J trimming: 3 bases; junction bases outside the gene matches: 6. CDR3 sequence: CASSLLAGGYYEQYF. As DNA, the CDR3 is TGTGCCAGCAGCTTGTTGGCGGGGGGATACTACGAGCAGTACTTC. Full variable domain (missing parts from reference TRBV5-5 and TRBJ2-7): DAGVTQSPTHLIKTRGQQVTLRCSPISGHKSVSWYQQVLGQGPQFIFQYYEKEERGRGNFPDRFSARQFPNYSSELNVNALLLGDSALYLCASSLLAGGYYEQYFGPGTRLTVT.

The gene calls are TRBV9 and TRBJ2-1; 14 nucleotides agree with TRBD2. V was clipped by 3 bases and J by 1 base; unmatched bases: 9. The CDR3 is 19 amino acids. Per the germline V gene, CDR1 is SGDLS and CDR2 is YYNGEE. The CDR3 nucleotides are TGTGCCAGCAGCGGGACCGGGACTAGCGGGAGTCGGTCCTACAATGAGCAGTTCTTC. Translated: CASSGTGTSGSRSYNEQFF.

The V and J genes are TRBV27 and TRBJ2-7; tentative D call: TRBD1 (5 bases). Looked up from germline, CDR1 is MNHEY and CDR2 is SMNVEV (reference sequence). This CDR3 has 14 residues. Trimming left V 5 bases short and J 4 bases short, with 15 bases between. CDR3 amino acids: CASSVTVEGYEQYF. CDR3 nucleotide sequence: TGTGCCAGCAGTGTGACAGTGGAAGGTTACGAGCAGTACTTC.

The rearrangement uses TRBV19 and TRBJ1-2; D unresolved. V lost 8 bases and J lost 5, with 15 bases in between. There are 13 residues in the CDR3. Per the germline V gene, CDR1 is LNHDA and CDR2 is SQIVND (reference sequence). The CDR3 spells CASAPTQVYGYTF. DNA for the CDR3: TGTGCCAGTGCCCCGACACAAGTTTATGGCTACACCTTC.

The chain recombines TRBV27 with TRBJ2-7; D might be TRBD2 (7 bases). The CDR3 contains 16 residues. CDR1 and CDR2 from the germline V gene are MNHEY and SMNVEV (reference sequence). Trimming shortened V by 5 bases and J by 3 bases, and 20 bases separated the two germline ends. The CDR3 DNA reads as TGTGCCAGCAGTCTAAACGGGGGGCAAACGCTCTACGAGCAGTACTTC. Its translation is CASSLNGGQTLYEQYF.

As for this clone: One end of the junction fails to match germline, which may point to a read error. The chain carries TRBV6-5 and TRBJ2-7, with D perhaps TRBD2 (7 bases). The CDR3 covers 13 residues. CDR1 MNHEY and CDR2 SVGAGI come from the germline V gene. The CDR3 DNA follows: TGTGCCAGCAGTTACGCCTCGGGGGGCGCCCCTCACTTC. It encodes CASSYASGGAPHF.

Remarks on this clone: Other DNA sequences in the same sample also yield this CDR3. This chain joins TRBV7-9 and TRBJ2-2, with 8 positions matching TRBD1. Trimming at V came to 5 bases and at J to 1 base, leaving 6 bases not matched to a gene. The germline V gene encodes CDR1 SEHNR and CDR2 FQNEAQ (reference sequence). CDR3 length: 16 amino acids. The chain's CDR3 is CASSPTGTGNTGELFF. In DNA form, the CDR3 reads TGTGCCAGCAGCCCGACTGGGACAGGGAACACCGGGGAGCTGTTTTTT.

V usage is TRBV7-2 and J usage is TRBJ2-7; the match to TRBD1 covers 9 bases. Trimming removed 1 base from V and 6 bases from J; junction bases left unmatched: 10. This CDR3 spans 16 amino acids. Germline V gene sequence: CDR1 SGHTA, CDR2 FQGNSA. The DNA for the CDR3 is TGTGCCAGCAGCTTAGGGGTTGCGGGACAGGGTTCCGAGCAGTACTTC. Translation: CASSLGVAGQGSEQYF.

The rearrangement uses TRBV19 and TRBJ1-5; weak D call: TRBD1 (6 bases). The CDR3 runs 15 residues. Trimming shortened V by 4 bases and J by 3 bases, and 13 bases separated the two germline ends. Germline CDR1 is LNHDA and CDR2 is SQIVND (reference sequence). The DNA of the CDR3 is TGTGCCAGTAGTACTGGACAGCTTTACAATCAGCCCCAGCATTTT. Its translation is CASSTGQLYNQPQHF.

This rearrangement joins TRBV5-1 to TRBJ2-7; 9 bases align to TRBD1. V trimming: 4 bases; J trimming: 5 bases; junction bases outside the gene matches: 4. Per germline, CDR1 SGHRS and CDR2 YFSETQ. This CDR3 region has 13 residues. The chain's CDR3 is CASSQDRGHEQYF. CDR3 coding DNA: TGCGCCAGCAGCCAGGACAGGGGCCACGAGCAGTACTTC.

In the case of this clone: The sample carries other DNA sequences with the same CDR3. This chain uses TRBV29-1 with TRBJ2-7; possibly TRBD2 for D (5 bases). Germline CDR1 and CDR2: SQVTM and ANQGSEA. Trimming left V 4 bases short and J 0 bases short, with 10 bases between. This CDR3 region has 13 residues. This CDR3 reads CSVVGGPSYEQYF. In DNA, the CDR3 is TGCAGCGTTGTAGGAGGCCCCTCCTACGAGCAGTACTTC.

V gene TRBV10-3 combines with J gene TRBJ2-7, with 12 bases that match TRBD2. The CDR3 length is 16 residues. The J segment lost 3 bases and the V segment lost 0 bases, leaving 3 bases of the junction unmatched. CDR1 is ENHRY, CDR2 SYGVKD, per germline. The CDR3 coding sequence is TGTGCCATCAGTGAGTCGACGACTAGCGGGAGCTACGAGCAGTACTTC. Translated: CAISESTTSGSYEQYF.

About this clone itself: Different DNA sequences within this sample yield the same CDR3. The chain has TRBV28 and TRBJ2-7; 10 nucleotides align to TRBD1. Per germline, CDR1 MDHEN and CDR2 SYDVKM. The CDR3 extends over 15 amino acids. V lost 5 bases, J lost 1 base, and 5 bases stayed unmatched. CDR3 residues: CASSLLGQGSYEQYF. The CDR3 DNA sequence: TGTGCCAGCAGTCTACTGGGACAGGGGTCCTACGAGCAGTACTTC.

Regarding this clone: Additional DNA sequences in this sample encode the identical CDR3. The J gene is TRBJ1-1, the V gene TRBV7-2; D unresolved. Trimming stripped 1 base from V and 4 bases from J, with 7 bases between. Per germline, CDR1 SGHTA and CDR2 FQGNSA. This CDR3 spans 13 amino acids. The CDR3 spells CASSLGGSTEAFF. The CDR3 DNA sequence: TGTGCCAGCAGCTTAGGCGGGAGCACTGAAGCTTTCTTT. Drawing the rest from reference TRBV7-2 and TRBJ1-1, the complete variable domain is GAGVSQSPSNKVTEKGKDVELRCDPISGHTALYWYRQSLGQGLEFLIYFQGNSAPDKSGLPSDRFSAERTGGSVSTLTIQRTQQEDSAVYLCASSLGGSTEAFFGQGTRLTVV.

Points on this clone: This same CDR3 is encoded by further DNA sequences in the sample. The V and J genes are TRBV5-1 and TRBJ1-1; D is perhaps TRBD1 (5 bases). In germline, CDR1 is SGHRS, CDR2 YFSETQ. The germline V and J ends were trimmed by 3 bases and 2 bases, with 8 bases remaining between them. CDR3 length: 13 amino acids. The CDR3 loop reads CASSSTGNTEAFF. As DNA, the CDR3 is TGCGCCAGCAGCTCTACAGGTAACACTGAAGCTTTCTTT. Filled out from reference TRBV5-1 and TRBJ1-1, the complete variable domain reads KAGVTQTPRYLIKTRGQQVTLSCSPISGHRSVSWYQQTPGQGLQFLFEYFSETQRNKGNFPGRFSGRQFSNSRSEMNVSTLELGDSALYLCASSSTGNTEAFFGQGTRLTVV.

Note on this clone: In the same sample, other DNA sequences code for this CDR3. This chain links TRBV28 with TRBJ2-4; no definite D call. Germline loops: CDR1 MDHEN, CDR2 SYDVKM. V lost 4 bases to trimming and J lost 0 bases, with 7 bases between them. The CDR3 totals 14 residues. CDR3 amino acids: CASSSGLAKNIQYF. The CDR3 DNA is TGTGCCAGCAGTTCCGGTCTAGCCAAAAACATTCAGTACTTC.

The chain uses TRBV11-2 and TRBJ2-7; D perhaps matches TRBD2 (7 bases). Germline V CDR1 and CDR2: SGHAT, FQNNGV. The CDR3 contains 15 residues. Deletions cut 5 bases from V and 2 bases from J, with 16 bases between. The CDR3 DNA is TGTGCCAGCAGCCCTAGGAAGGGGGGGGCCTACGAGCAGTACTTC. The encoded protein is CASSPRKGGAYEQYF.

The chain employs TRBV9 and TRBJ2-7; 11 nucleotides line up with TRBD2. Germline trimming cut 4 bases from V and 5 bases from J; bases unmatched to any gene: 11. The CDR3 consists of 16 residues. CDR1 and CDR2 (germline): SGDLS, YYNGEE. The CDR3 DNA follows: TGTGCCAGCAGCTTTCAGGGACTAGCGGCTATCGACGAGCAGTACTTC. Amino acid sequence: CASSFQGLAAIDEQYF.